This T cell receptor (beta chain) was identified in a study of T-cell reconstitution after alpha-beta-depleted transplantation in children. This clonotype was recorded at least ten times. Its antigen is as yet unknown. TCRbeta library construction was performed incorporating unique molecular identifiers. TCRdb independently ran MiXCR on the PCR reads; one entry per CDR3 protein. Altogether 250,000 to 300,000 distinct CDR3 sequences are present, 11% being singletons, with the ten largest covering roughly a quarter. Findings and caveats of the study: Recipient T cells and thymic progenitors that survived were the source of the high TCRbeta diversity seen at day 60 in some patients. A year post-transplant, T-cell counts and diversity derived mostly from newly produced T cells.

This clonotype originated in a male patient under 10 years old who had a stem cell transplant for chronic granulomatous disease, so the T cells may come from the graft donor. Here the sequenced sample was peripheral blood, taken 180 days after TCRalphabeta/CD19-depleted stem cell transplant.

CDR3 DNA sequence: TGTGCCAGCAGAAAGAGGAATCAAGAGACCCAGTACTTC. Residues: CASRKRNQETQYF. V usage is TRBV28 and J usage is TRBJ2-5; D remains ambiguous. V shed 6 bases and J shed 2 bases, with 10 bases lying between them. The CDR3 loop spans 13 amino acids. CDR1 is MDHEN and CDR2 is SYDVKM in the germline V gene. Full variable domain (missing parts from reference TRBV28 and TRBJ2-5): DVKVTQSSRYLVKRTGEKVFLECVQDMDHENMFWYRQDPGLGLRLIYFSYDVKMKEKGDIPEGYSVSREKKERFSLILESASTNQTSMYLCASRKRNQETQYFGPGTRLLVL.